This T cell receptor (beta chain) was identified in a study of shared clonotypes between healthy human individuals. Study results and caveats: When naive CD4 clonotypes were compared across a handful of donors, 4% to 6.5% were shared. Estimated clonotype richness was generally higher in naive than memory subsets.

Concerning this clone: Its target is not known.

Germline assignment: CDR1 SGDLS and CDR2 YYNGEE. The CDR3 has 13 amino acids. V lost 0 bases, J lost 6 bases, and 7 bases lay in between. Profiling relied on immunoSEQ multiplex PCR, and the TCRdb table lists in-frame clones only, not all of them. Of about 600,000 clones listed, around 97% are singletons. All the donors were Caucasian adults who lived in Nashville, Tennessee. The chain employs TRBV9 and TRBJ2-1; no clear D gene. What was sequenced was naive CD4+ T cells sorted from blood. Subset specified: CD45RA+ positively selected. The receptor was derived from a woman in her 30s in good health. The CDR3 DNA reads as TGTGCCAGCAGCGTAGATATAGTCAATGAGCAGTTCTTC. This gives the protein CASSVDIVNEQFF.